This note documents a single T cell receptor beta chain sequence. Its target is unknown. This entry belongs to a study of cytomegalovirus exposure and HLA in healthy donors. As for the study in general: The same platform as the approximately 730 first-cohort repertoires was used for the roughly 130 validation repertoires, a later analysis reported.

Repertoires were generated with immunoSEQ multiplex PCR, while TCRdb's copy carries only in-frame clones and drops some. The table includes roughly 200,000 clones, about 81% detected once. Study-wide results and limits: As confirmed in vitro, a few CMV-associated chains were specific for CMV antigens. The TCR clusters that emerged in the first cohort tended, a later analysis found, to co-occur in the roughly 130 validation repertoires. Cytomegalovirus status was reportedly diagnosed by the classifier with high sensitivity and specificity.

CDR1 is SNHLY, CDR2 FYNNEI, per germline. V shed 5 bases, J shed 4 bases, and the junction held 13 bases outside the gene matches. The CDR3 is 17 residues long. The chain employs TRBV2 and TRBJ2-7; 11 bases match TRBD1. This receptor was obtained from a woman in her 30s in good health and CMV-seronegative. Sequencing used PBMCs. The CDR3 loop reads CASSSYRDRGSGYEQYF. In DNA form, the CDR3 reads TGTGCCAGCAGTTCGTACCGGGACAGGGGGTCGGGTTACGAGCAGTACTTC.